Shown below are 21 T cell receptor beta chains from a single sample sequenced in a study of cytotoxic CD8 clonotypes in ibrutinib-treated CLL. The repertoire was sequenced with immunoSEQ multiplex PCR; TCRdb's copy has only in-frame clones and lacks some. This sample has more than 110,000 clones, with 70% to 80% found just once. The sequences come from PBMCs, collected after 24 months of ibrutinib treatment. Receptors originate from a human donor with chronic lymphocytic leukemia.

V is TRBV7-2 and J is TRBJ2-4; D is undetermined. Trimming took 3 bases from V and 0 from J, leaving 6 bases between them. CDR1 SGHTA and CDR2 FQGNSA come from the germline V gene. This CDR3 region has 14 residues. CDR3 sequence (DNA): TGTGCCAGCAGCTTCTCCTTAGCCAAAAACATTCAGTACTTC. Its protein is CASSFSLAKNIQYF.

This chain links TRBV5-1 with TRBJ1-1; TRBD1 is a possible D gene (5 bases). Trimming left V 4 bases short and J 1 base short, with 14 bases between. The V gene's germline CDR1 is SGHRS and CDR2 YFSETQ. The CDR3 has 15 residues. In nucleotides, the CDR3 is TGCGCCAGCAGCCCCCAGGGCACGACGAACACTGAAGCTTTCTTT. It translates to CASSPQGTTNTEAFF.

In its sample, this clone ranks as medium-sized. The rearrangement uses TRBV7-2 and TRBJ2-1, with 7 nucleotides matching TRBD2. CDR1 is SGHTA, CDR2 FQGNSA, per germline. This CDR3 spans 15 amino acids. Trimming at V came to 1 base and at J to 9 bases, leaving 9 bases not matched to a gene. As DNA, the CDR3 is TGTGCCAGCAGCTTAGTGGCGGGGGTAGGGGTTGAGCAGTTCTTC. It codes for CASSLVAGVGVEQFF.

This clone was picked up a small number of times. The gene calls are TRBV5-4 and TRBJ2-7; D tentatively fits TRBD1 or TRBD2 (5 bases each). Germline V gives CDR1 SGHNT, CDR2 YYREEE (reference sequence). V dropped 5 bases and J dropped 4 bases, with 10 bases sitting between them. The CDR3 length is 12 residues. CDR3 residues: CASSREGYEQYF. CDR3 nucleotides: TGTGCCAGCAGTCGTGAGGGGTACGAGCAGTACTTC. Full variable domain (missing parts from reference TRBV5-4 and TRBJ2-7): ETGVTQSPTHLIKTRGQQVTLRCSSQSGHNTVSWYQQALGQGPQFIFQYYREEENGRGNFPPRFSGLQFPNYSSELNVNALELDDSALYLCASSREGYEQYFGPGTRLTVT.

V usage is TRBV9 and J usage is TRBJ2-1, with TRBD2 matching over 11 bases. Germline V lookup: CDR1 SGDLS, CDR2 YYNGEE. Unmatched junction bases numbered 3, after V lost 4 bases and J lost 6 bases. CDR3 length equals 14 residues. As DNA, the CDR3 is TGTGCCAGCAGCCCAACTAGCGGGGGCAATGAGCAGTTCTTC. Protein: CASSPTSGGNEQFF.

This sequence joins TRBV21-1 and TRBJ2-3. TRBV21-1 is a listed pseudogene. The CDR3 extends over 14 amino acids. The CDR3 DNA is TGTGCCAGCAGCAAAATCGTGGACACAGATACGCAGTATTTT. Its protein is CASSKIVDTDTQYF.

This clone was observed a few times. V is TRBV4-3 and J is TRBJ2-1; TRBD2 matches at 10 bases. Per the germline V gene, CDR1 is LGHNA and CDR2 is YSLEER. Unmatched junction bases numbered 14, after V lost 0 bases and J lost 12 bases. This CDR3 region has 17 residues. Here the CDR3 reads CASSQDFGTSAWGGQFF. The CDR3 nucleotides read TGCGCCAGCAGCCAAGATTTCGGGACTAGCGCGTGGGGGGGGCAGTTCTTC.

The V gene is TRBV5-1, the J gene TRBJ2-3, with a possible D match to TRBD2 (5 bases). V gave up 4 bases and J gave up 6 bases, with 15 bases separating them. The germline gives CDR1 SGHRS, CDR2 YFSETQ. This CDR3 is 14 amino acids long. Here the CDR3 reads CASSPQAGGDTQYF. The CDR3 region has the DNA TGCGCCAGCAGCCCCCAGGCAGGCGGGGATACGCAGTATTTT.

The rearrangement uses TRBV9 and TRBJ2-4; weak D call: TRBD2 (5 bases). This CDR3 has 14 residues. V dropped 0 bases and J dropped 7 bases, with 11 bases sitting between them. CDR1 and CDR2 (germline): SGDLS, YYNGEE. The CDR3 is CASSVGVGENIQYF. CDR3 in DNA: TGTGCCAGCAGCGTAGGGGTGGGAGAGAACATTCAGTACTTC.

Turning to this clone: This same CDR3 is encoded by further DNA sequences in the sample. The rearrangement links TRBV30 to TRBJ1-5, with TRBD1 matching over 7 bases. V lost 0 bases to trimming and J lost 5 bases; unmatched junction nucleotides: 1. The CDR3 is 13 residues long. Per the germline V gene, CDR1 is GTSNPN and CDR2 is SVGIG (reference sequence). The CDR3 DNA reads as TGTGCCTGGAGTGTGCAGGGGGATCAGCCCCAGCATTTT. Amino acid sequence: CAWSVQGDQPQHF.

This chain links TRBV19 with TRBJ2-1; 14 bases map to TRBD2. The CDR3 has 16 amino acids. V lost 3 bases, J lost 8 bases, and 6 bases stayed unmatched. Germline CDR1 LNHDA, CDR2 SQIVND (reference sequence). DNA of the CDR3: TGTGCCAGTAGTATCGCCCCGGGACTAGCGGGGGATGAGCAGTTCTTC. Protein product: CASSIAPGLAGDEQFF.

The chain employs TRBV7-9 and TRBJ1-1; no clear D gene. The CDR3 has 12 residues. Germline V gives CDR1 SEHNR, CDR2 FQNEAQ (reference sequence). V gave up 6 bases and J gave up 5 bases, with 10 bases separating them. The CDR3 loop is CASSPDRTEAFF. Here the CDR3 DNA reads TGTGCCAGCAGTCCGGATAGAACTGAAGCTTTCTTT.

This chain joins TRBV28 and TRBJ1-2; weak D call: TRBD1 (5 bases). The CDR3 has 13 residues. In germline, CDR1 is MDHEN, CDR2 SYDVKM. Trimming removed 6 bases from V and 8 bases from J, with 16 bases in between. CDR3 in amino acids: CASSPHDSKGYTF. CDR3 DNA: TGTGCCAGCAGCCCCCACGACAGTAAGGGCTACACCTTC.

The chain joins TRBV6-5 to TRBJ2-7, with 12 bases identical to TRBD1. With V trimmed by 2 bases and J by 4 bases, 3 bases remained unmatched. Germline assignment: CDR1 MNHEY and CDR2 SVGAGI. The CDR3 spans 15 residues. The chain's CDR3 is CASSYPGQGAYEQYF. The CDR3 coding sequence is TGTGCCAGCAGTTACCCGGGACAGGGGGCGTACGAGCAGTACTTC.

This clone appeared a single time. This chain links TRBV5-1 with TRBJ1-5, with D perhaps TRBD1 (5 bases). The CDR3 contains 13 residues. Germline loops: CDR1 SGHRS, CDR2 YFSETQ. V was trimmed by 3 bases and J by 7 bases, leaving 11 bases between them. Here the CDR3 DNA reads TGCGCCAGCAGCTGGGGGGGTGCCCAGCCCCAGCATTTT. Its protein is CASSWGGAQPQHF.

The CDR3 protein is CASSADGGAPDTQYF. DNA for the CDR3: TGTGCCAGCAGTGCCGACGGGGGGGCCCCCGATACGCAGTATTTT. The chain has TRBV6-4 and TRBJ2-3, with 8 bases aligning to TRBD2. The germline V gene has CDR1 MRHNA and CDR2 SNTAGT. This CDR3 region has 15 residues. With 4 bases clipped from V and 6 bases from J, the junction kept 9 bases outside the gene matches.

V gene TRBV7-8 combines with J gene TRBJ1-3; D might be TRBD1 (5 bases). V was clipped by 5 bases and J by 6 bases, with 17 bases between them. Germline-derived CDR1 and CDR2 are SGHVS and FQNEAQ. The CDR3 consists of 15 residues. The CDR3 nucleotides are TGTGCCAGCAGCCCCGGACACCTTCTCGTAAACACCATATATTTT. Its translation is CASSPGHLLVNTIYF.

V gene TRBV10-3 combines with J gene TRBJ2-7; possibly TRBD1 for D (6 bases). This CDR3 has 14 amino acids. With 8 bases removed from V and 5 bases from J, the gap between germline ends came to 19 bases. Germline assignment: CDR1 ENHRY and CDR2 SYGVKD. CDR3 sequence reads: CAIAGLSGDHEQYF. In nucleotides, the CDR3 is TGTGCCATCGCAGGGCTATCAGGGGACCACGAGCAGTACTTC.

The chain carries TRBV6-5 and TRBJ1-1; possible D gene TRBD1, 6 bases. Trimming took off 2 bases at V and 2 bases at J, with 9 bases between the two ends. The CDR3 contains 14 residues. Germline CDR1 MNHEY, CDR2 SVGAGI. CDR3 sequence (DNA): TGTGCCAGCAGTTACGCACAGGGAAACACTGAAGCTTTCTTT. This codes for CASSYAQGNTEAFF.

The chain joins TRBV13 to TRBJ2-1, with 9 bases lining up with TRBD1. Looked up from germline, CDR1 is PRHDT and CDR2 is FYEKMQ (reference sequence). This CDR3 contains 15 residues. The V segment lost 1 base and the J segment 6 bases; nucleotides outside the gene matches: 4. The CDR3 coding sequence is TGTGCCAGCAGCTTAGAACGGACAGGGGTCAATGAGCAGTTCTTC. Encoded protein: CASSLERTGVNEQFF.

The chain couples TRBV19 to TRBJ2-3; the match to TRBD2 covers 7 bases. V dropped 6 bases and J dropped 0; count of bases not matched to a gene: 9. Per germline, CDR1 LNHDA and CDR2 SQIVND (reference sequence). The CDR3 consists of 16 residues. This CDR3 reads CASREGPGGSTDTQYF. In nucleotides, the CDR3 is TGTGCCAGTAGAGAGGGCCCGGGGGGTAGCACAGATACGCAGTATTTT.